Included here is one T cell receptor (beta chain) sequence, with context. This entry comes from a study of T cell changes during pregnancy in multiple sclerosis. The CDR3 runs to 15 residues. Trimming at V came to 2 bases and at J to 5 bases, leaving 5 bases not matched to a gene. Germline loops: CDR1 MNHEY, CDR2 SVGAGI. Generated by immunoSEQ multiplex PCR, the TCRdb table keeps only in-frame clones and is missing some. The sample has tens of thousands of clones; approximately 92% are singletons. This clonotype originated in a female donor with multiple sclerosis, enrolled in a pregnancy study. The sequencing used peripheral blood, collected after pregnancy. The J gene is TRBJ2-1, the V gene TRBV6-5; 8 positions match TRBD2. CDR3 DNA sequence: TGTGCCAGCAGTTACGTCGGGGGGGCAAACAATGAGCAGTTCTTC. Amino acid sequence: CASSYVGGANNEQFF.